These 14 T cell receptor beta chains originate from one sample sequenced in a study of cytomegalovirus exposure and HLA in healthy donors. The PCR had 60 Vbeta and 13 Jbeta primers. Produced via immunoSEQ multiplex PCR; TCRdb's table is partial and in-frame only. The sample shows 150,000 to 200,000 clones, 76% of them seen only once. Material: PBMCs. The receptor source for this set is a woman younger than 45 in good health and CMV-seropositive.

The CDR3 here is CASSLRGASNQPQHF. The CDR3 nucleotides read TGTGCCAGCAGCCTCAGGGGCGCGAGCAATCAGCCCCAGCATTTT. The chain recombines TRBV12-1 with TRBJ1-5; whether TRBD1, the table's D call, matches the DNA was not checked. TRBV12-1 is termed a pseudogene. This CDR3 spans 15 amino acids.

This clone was seen a handful of times. The chain joins TRBV5-1 to TRBJ1-4, with no clear D. CDR1 is SGHRS, CDR2 YFSETQ, per germline. There are 14 residues in the CDR3. Trimming took off 2 bases at V and 5 bases at J, with 10 bases between the two ends. The CDR3 loop reads CASSLIWPNEKLFF. Here the CDR3 DNA reads TGCGCCAGCAGCTTAATCTGGCCAAATGAAAAACTGTTTTTT.

The V call is TRBV7-3, the J call TRBJ2-1, with 11 bases identical to TRBD2. J was trimmed by 2 bases and V by 2 bases; bases with no gene match: 8. Germline V gene sequence: CDR1 SGHTA, CDR2 FQGTGA. The CDR3 runs to 18 residues. CDR3 residues: CASSLYGGGLAAYNEQFF. CDR3 DNA: TGTGCCAGCAGCTTATATGGGGGGGGACTAGCGGCCTACAATGAGCAGTTCTTC.

J is TRBJ1-2 and V is TRBV5-1; no reliable D call. CDR3 length: 13 amino acids. Trimming stripped 0 bases from V and 5 bases from J, with 8 bases between. Germline V lookup: CDR1 SGHRS, CDR2 YFSETQ. The CDR3 sequence: CASSLAEGYGYTF. Written as DNA, the CDR3 is TGCGCCAGCAGCTTGGCCGAGGGTTATGGCTACACCTTC.

The V and J genes are TRBV29-1 and TRBJ2-7; TRBD1 agrees at 8 bases. V trimming: 6 bases; J trimming: 2 bases; junction bases outside the gene matches: 6. Germline values: CDR1 SQVTM, CDR2 ANQGSEA. This CDR3 is 13 amino acids long. The CDR3 sequence: CSVPGQGAYEQYF. CDR3 nucleotides: TGCAGCGTACCCGGACAGGGCGCCTACGAGCAGTACTTC.

This clone has a single count. The V and J genes are TRBV4-1 and TRBJ2-7, with TRBD2 matching over 8 bases. CDR1 and CDR2 (germline): MGHRA, YSYEKL. The CDR3 has 15 residues. Trimming removed 2 bases from V and 4 bases from J; junction bases left unmatched: 7. This CDR3 is CASSQRHGGAYEQYF. In nucleotides, the CDR3 is TGCGCCAGCAGCCAACGGCACGGGGGGGCTTACGAGCAGTACTTC.

Details on this clone: One junction end does not reproduce the germline sequence, and a read error may be involved. The chain combines TRBV25-1 with TRBJ2-5, with D perhaps assigned TRBD1 or TRBD2 (7 bases each). The germline V gene has CDR1 MGHDK and CDR2 SYGVNS. This CDR3 is 14 amino acids long. In DNA, the CDR3 is TGTGGCAGCAGGGAGGGACAGCAGCAAGAGACCCAGTACTTC. Protein sequence: CGSREGQQQETQYF.

The chain employs TRBV19 and TRBJ2-1; 10 bases are shared with TRBD2. Unmatched junction bases numbered 2, after V lost 6 bases and J lost 0 bases. There are 15 residues in the CDR3. Germline CDR1 and CDR2: LNHDA and SQIVND (reference sequence). The CDR3 loop reads CASSPSGSSYNEQFF. The CDR3 nucleotides read TGTGCCAGTAGCCCTAGCGGGAGCTCCTACAATGAGCAGTTCTTC. Full variable domain (missing parts from reference TRBV19 and TRBJ2-1): DGGITQSPKYLFRKEGQNVTLSCEQNLNHDAMYWYRQDPGQGLRLIYYSQIVNDFQKGDIAEGYSVSREKKESFPLTVTSAQKNPTAFYLCASSPSGSSYNEQFFGPGTRLTVL.

This clone has just one count. The chain links TRBV7-2 to TRBJ1-5; D perhaps matches TRBD1 (5 bases). This CDR3 spans 13 amino acids. The V gene lost 5 bases and the J gene lost 4 bases, with 9 bases spanning the gap. Per the germline V gene, CDR1 is SGHTA and CDR2 is FQGNSA. CDR3 DNA sequence: TGTGCCAGCAGCCCCGACAGAAATCAGCCCCAGCATTTT. It encodes CASSPDRNQPQHF.

This clone appeared a few times. The chain links TRBV11-2 to TRBJ1-3; D may be TRBD1 (5 bases). Trimming shortened V by 0 bases and J by 8 bases, and 20 bases separated the two germline ends. From germline, CDR1 is SGHAT and CDR2 FQNNGV. The CDR3 has 17 amino acids. This CDR3 is CASSLEGRRTPVDTIYF. In DNA form, the CDR3 reads TGTGCCAGCAGCTTAGAGGGGAGGCGGACACCGGTTGACACCATATATTTT.

This chain connects TRBV28 to TRBJ1-3, with TRBD1 matching 7 bases. Germline trimming cut 4 bases from V and 0 bases from J; bases unmatched to any gene: 12. The CDR3 is 18 residues long. Germline V gene sequence: CDR1 MDHEN, CDR2 SYDVKM. CDR3 nucleotide sequence: TGTGCCAGCAGTTCGAACTCGGGACAGAAAGTCTCTGGAAACACCATATATTTT. Translation gives CASSSNSGQKVSGNTIYF. Combining the CDR3 with reference TRBV28 and TRBJ1-3 gives the whole variable domain DVKVTQSSRYLVKRTGEKVFLECVQDMDHENMFWYRQDPGLGLRLIYFSYDVKMKEKGDIPEGYSVSREKKERFSLILESASTNQTSMYLCASSSNSGQKVSGNTIYFGEGSWLTVV.

The chain joins TRBV4-2 to TRBJ2-5, with 9 bases lining up with TRBD2. The germline gives CDR1 LGHNA, CDR2 YNFKEQ. The CDR3 is 15 residues long. The trim removed 6 bases at V and 5 bases at J, leaving 10 bases unmatched. The CDR3: CASRGDLAGAETQYF. As DNA, the CDR3 is TGTGCCAGCAGAGGTGACTTAGCGGGGGCGGAGACCCAGTACTTC.

The count of this clone is one. The chain combines TRBV2 with TRBJ2-2; 8 nucleotides align to TRBD1. The V gene's germline CDR1 is SNHLY and CDR2 FYNNEI. Losses at the gene ends were 6 bases for V and 3 bases for J; bases not matched to a gene: 9. The CDR3 has 16 residues. CDR3: CASSPDRVGDTGELFF. The CDR3 DNA sequence: TGTGCCAGCAGCCCGGACAGGGTCGGGGACACCGGGGAGCTGTTTTTT.

This rearrangement joins TRBV5-4 to TRBJ2-3; the match to TRBD2 covers 10 bases. CDR3 length: 16 residues. Germline V CDR1 and CDR2: SGHNT, YYREEE (reference sequence). V was pared by 4 bases and J by 5 bases, with 10 bases of the junction left unmatched. Here the CDR3 reads CASSMSGGAVRDTQYF. Here the CDR3 DNA reads TGTGCCAGCAGCATGAGCGGGGGGGCCGTTCGAGATACGCAGTATTTT.